This TCR beta chain was profiled in a study of blood T cell repertoires in COVID-19. Study in general: Sources were T cells, B-cell-depleted T cells, or PBMCs; the material itself was cDNA or gDNA.

There are 16 residues in the CDR3. V dropped 4 bases and J dropped 5; count of bases not matched to a gene: 13. In germline, CDR1 is SGHDT, CDR2 YYEEEE. Original processing methods: Using reference gene primer amplification, nucleated cell counts were estimated. Sequencing was performed with immunoSEQ multiplex PCR; in TCRdb, only in-frame clones are kept and a portion is missing. That table gives V, J and clone size, and the DNA gave D and trimming. The table has hundreds of thousands of clones, about nine tenths seen once. The source is a man aged 45-65 years with COVID-19, enrolled during active disease. Sequenced material: peripheral blood. The gene calls are TRBV5-6 and TRBJ2-5; 8 bases line up with TRBD1. The CDR3 DNA follows: TGTGCCAGCAGCGCGGGAACCAGGGGGCGCTGGGAGACCCAGTACTTC. It specifies CASSAGTRGRWETQYF.